The 16 T cell receptor beta chains given below trace back to one sample, sequenced in a study of identical twins. TCRdb redid the calling of the 5' RACE reads with MiXCR, one entry per CDR3 protein. The table has 450,000 to 650,000 distinct CDR3 sequences, 9.6% seen once; the top ten hold under 3%. Another study also made use of these data, one on yellow fever vaccine responses in identical twins.

Sequencing was performed on PBMCs. The receptors were gathered from a woman under 30 in good health.

This clonotype was counted at least ten times. The gene calls are TRBV20-1 and TRBJ2-3; D is unresolved. Trimming took 3 bases from V and 6 from J, leaving 4 bases between them. The CDR3 is 10 amino acids. CDR1 is DFQATT and CDR2 is SNEGSKA in the germline V gene (reference sequence). The CDR3 DNA sequence: TGCAGTGCTAGTTACGATACGCAGTATTTT. It yields the protein CSASYDTQYF.

In nucleotides, the CDR3 is TGCGCCAGCAGCTTGTTGCCGGGGAACTACGAGCAGTACTTC. Residues: CASSLLPGNYEQYF. This rearrangement joins TRBV5-1 to TRBJ2-7; D possibly corresponds to TRBD2 (5 bases). V lost 1 base to trimming and J lost 3 bases, with 11 bases between them. CDR1 SGHRS and CDR2 YFSETQ come from the germline V gene. The CDR3 covers 14 residues.

In this sample, this clonotype turned up a few times. The J gene is TRBJ1-5, the V gene TRBV3-1, with D hard to call. Germline-derived CDR1 and CDR2 are LGHDT and YNNKEL (reference sequence). This CDR3 has 13 amino acids. The germline V and J ends were trimmed by 0 bases and 7 bases, with 7 bases remaining between them. This CDR3 is CASSQDREQPQHF. In DNA form, the CDR3 reads TGTGCCAGCAGCCAAGATCGAGAGCAGCCCCAGCATTTT.

The CDR3: CASSGGVSGNTIYF. The CDR3, as DNA: TGTGCCAGCAGCGGGGGTGTCTCTGGAAACACCATATATTTT. This chain uses TRBV9 with TRBJ1-3; D is unresolved. The CDR3 length is 14 residues. With 3 bases removed from V and 0 bases from J, the gap between germline ends came to 7 bases. CDR1 and CDR2 from the germline V gene are SGDLS and YYNGEE.

This clonotype was observed at least ten times. This chain connects TRBV5-8 to TRBJ2-1, with D uncertain. CDR1 is SGHTS and CDR2 is YDEGEE in the germline V gene. Deletions cut 1 base from V and 7 bases from J, with 9 bases between. CDR3 size: 13 residues. In nucleotides, the CDR3 is TGTGCCAGCAGCTTGTCAGGCGGTAATGAGCAGTTCTTC. Its protein is CASSLSGGNEQFF.

The chain couples TRBV20-1 to TRBJ2-3; 12 nucleotides line up with TRBD2. The germline V gene encodes CDR1 DFQATT and CDR2 SNEGSKA (reference sequence). CDR3 length equals 15 residues. Losses at the gene ends were 6 bases for V and 2 bases for J; bases not matched to a gene: 6. The CDR3 region is CSAPSGRALTDTQYF. CDR3 coding DNA: TGCAGTGCCCCTAGCGGGAGGGCCCTCACAGATACGCAGTATTTT.

This clonotype came up a few times. J is TRBJ2-7 and V is TRBV20-1; 11 positions agree with TRBD2. The CDR3 sequence is 15 residues long. With 3 bases clipped from V and 2 bases from J, the junction kept 6 bases outside the gene matches. Per germline, CDR1 DFQATT and CDR2 SNEGSKA (reference sequence). The CDR3 nucleotides are TGCAGTGCTAGGGAGACGGGACTAGCGGCCTACGAGCAGTACTTC. Encoded protein: CSARETGLAAYEQYF.

This clonotype showed up just a few times. The V gene is TRBV27, the J gene TRBJ2-2, with a weak D call TRBD1 (5 bases). The V and J ends lost 8 bases and 0 bases respectively, with 10 bases between them. Looked up from germline, CDR1 is MNHEY and CDR2 is SMNVEV (reference sequence). CDR3 length: 14 amino acids. This CDR3 reads CASGRVANTGELFF. CDR3 bases: TGTGCCAGCGGCAGGGTCGCGAACACCGGGGAGCTGTTTTTT.

CDR3 in amino acids: CASSLNDRGRAGASYNEQFF. The CDR3 DNA reads TGTGCCAGCAGCTTAAATGACAGGGGGAGGGCGGGGGCCTCCTACAATGAGCAGTTCTTC. The chain carries TRBV7-3 and TRBJ2-1; 9 bases line up with TRBD1. Germline CDR1 SGHTA, CDR2 FQGTGA. V was clipped by 1 base and J by 0 bases; unmatched bases: 13. The CDR3 is 20 amino acids.

The genes are TRBV12-3 or TRBV12-4 and TRBJ2-1; 10 nucleotides agree with TRBD2. The CDR3 runs to 14 residues. The trim removed 8 bases at V and 3 bases at J, leaving 4 bases unmatched. The CDR3 loop is CASAGTSVYNEQFF. The CDR3 DNA reads TGTGCCAGCGCTGGGACTAGCGTCTACAATGAGCAGTTCTTC.

In its sample, this clonotype was seen a few times. The rearrangement links TRBV12-3 or TRBV12-4 to TRBJ2-1; D remains ambiguous. Trimming pared 2 bases from V and 9 bases from J, leaving 8 bases between. This CDR3 is 12 amino acids long. CDR3 protein: CASSLSSLEQFF. The CDR3 nucleotides read TGTGCCAGCAGTTTATCTAGTCTTGAGCAGTTCTTC.

V gene TRBV7-6 combines with J gene TRBJ2-7; possible D gene TRBD2, 6 bases. Germline CDR1 SGHVS, CDR2 FNYEAQ. CDR3 size: 13 residues. Deletions cut 4 bases from V and 7 bases from J, with 14 bases between. The CDR3 DNA reads as TGTGCCAGCAGCTCTAACGGGAGCTCTGAGCAGTACTTC. Translation: CASSSNGSSEQYF.

This clonotype was seen ten or more times. The junction departs from germline at one end; a sequencing error may be responsible. The gene calls are TRBV20-1 and TRBJ2-3; D is tentatively TRBD1 or TRBD2 (6 bases each). Germline V gene sequence: CDR1 DFQATT, CDR2 SNEGSKA (reference sequence). This CDR3 is 13 amino acids long. CDR3 sequence: CSASSRGGDAQYF. CDR3 sequence (DNA): TGCAGTGCTAGTTCCAGGGGAGGAGATGCGCAGTATTTT.

At least ten counts were recorded for this clonotype. The chain joins TRBV29-1 to TRBJ2-7; the D call may be TRBD1 or TRBD2 (5 bases each). Germline V gene lookup returns CDR1 SQVTM and CDR2 ANQGSEA. This CDR3 has 15 residues. Trimming took off 6 bases at V and 2 bases at J, with 20 bases between the two ends. CDR3: CSVAQGRDHTYEQYF. In nucleotides, the CDR3 is TGCAGCGTAGCTCAAGGCCGGGACCACACCTACGAGCAGTACTTC.

The rearrangement links TRBV29-1 to TRBJ2-2; maybe TRBD1 (6 bases). The V end was cut by 4 bases, the J end by 7 bases, with 16 bases between. Germline CDR1 reads SQVTM; CDR2 reads ANQGSEA. This CDR3 is 14 amino acids long. The CDR3 spells CSVGVQGKGGELFF. In DNA form, the CDR3 reads TGCAGCGTTGGGGTGCAGGGGAAAGGCGGGGAGCTGTTTTTT.

This clonotype has a count of ten or more. Germline is not matched at one junction end, which may reflect a read error. The V call is TRBV5-1, the J call TRBJ2-3; the D gene could be TRBD1 or TRBD2 (5 bases each). This CDR3 region has 14 residues. Germline V gives CDR1 SGHRS, CDR2 YFSETQ. The CDR3 DNA sequence: TGTGCCAGCTCACCGGGGCCCAGCACAGATACGCAGTATTTT. Encoded protein: CASSPGPSTDTQYF.